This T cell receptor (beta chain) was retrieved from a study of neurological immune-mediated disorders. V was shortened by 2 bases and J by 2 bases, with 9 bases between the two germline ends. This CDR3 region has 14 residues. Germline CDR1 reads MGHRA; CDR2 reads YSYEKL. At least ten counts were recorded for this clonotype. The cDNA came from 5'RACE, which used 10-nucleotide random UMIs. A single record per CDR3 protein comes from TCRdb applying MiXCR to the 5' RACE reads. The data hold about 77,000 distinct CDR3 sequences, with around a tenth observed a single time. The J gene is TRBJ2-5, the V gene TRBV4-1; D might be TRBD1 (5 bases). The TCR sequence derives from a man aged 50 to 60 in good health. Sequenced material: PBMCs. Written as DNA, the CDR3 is TGCGCCAGCAGCCAACTACAGGATCAAGAGACCCAGTACTTC. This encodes CASSQLQDQETQYF.